This T cell receptor beta chain was sequenced in a study of blood T cells in healthy people across ages. Study as a whole: In model experiments, template switching was able to capture about one barcoded beta molecule for every two T cells that were present. General study findings and limits: Diversity estimates from one million T cells were considered underestimates.

J gave up 11 bases and V 2 bases, and 1 base lay outside the gene matches. The V gene's germline CDR1 is MNHEY and CDR2 SVGAGI. The CDR3 contains 11 residues. About this clonotype: Antigen specificity is unknown.

It was with a sample-barcoded 5' primer and a J-beta primer mix that a second PCR of roughly 7 to 12 cycles was run. At least 3 million CDR3-containing paired-end reads were obtained per sample. TCRdb re-analysed the 5' RACE reads in MiXCR, keeping a single row per CDR3 protein. The sample contains hundreds of thousands of distinct CDR3 sequences, roughly 41% of which appear only once. The chain joins TRBV6-5 to TRBJ2-5, with 8 nucleotides matching TRBD2. This TCR was sampled from a man aged 80 or over in good health. Sequencing used blood. The CDR3 nucleotides are TGTGCCAGCAGTTACCCGGGAGGGCAGTACTTC. This translates into CASSYPGGQYF.